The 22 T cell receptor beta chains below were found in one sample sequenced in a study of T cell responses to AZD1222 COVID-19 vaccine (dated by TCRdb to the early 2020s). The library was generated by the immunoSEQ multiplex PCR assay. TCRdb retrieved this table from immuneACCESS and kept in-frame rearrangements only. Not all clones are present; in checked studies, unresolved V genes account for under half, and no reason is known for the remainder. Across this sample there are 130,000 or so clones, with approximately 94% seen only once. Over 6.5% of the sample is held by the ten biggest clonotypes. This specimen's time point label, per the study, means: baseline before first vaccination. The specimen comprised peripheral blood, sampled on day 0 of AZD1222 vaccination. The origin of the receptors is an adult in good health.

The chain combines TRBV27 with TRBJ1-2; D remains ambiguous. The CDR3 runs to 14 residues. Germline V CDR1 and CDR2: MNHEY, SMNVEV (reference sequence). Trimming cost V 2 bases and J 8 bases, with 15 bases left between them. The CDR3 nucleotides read TGTGCCAGCAGTTTAGGAGGGCCCGCGACCGGCTACACCTTC. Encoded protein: CASSLGGPATGYTF.

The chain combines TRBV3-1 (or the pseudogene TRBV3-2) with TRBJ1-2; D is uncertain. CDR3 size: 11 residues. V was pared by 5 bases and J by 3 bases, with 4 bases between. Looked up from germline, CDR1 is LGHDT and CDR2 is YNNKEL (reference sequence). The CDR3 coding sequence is TGTGCCAGCAGCAACTACTATGGCTACACCTTC. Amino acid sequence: CASSNYYGYTF.

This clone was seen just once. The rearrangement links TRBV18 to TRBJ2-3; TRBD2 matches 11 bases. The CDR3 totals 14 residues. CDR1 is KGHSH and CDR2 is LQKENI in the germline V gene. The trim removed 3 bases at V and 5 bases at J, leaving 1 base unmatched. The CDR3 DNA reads TGTGCCAGCTCACCCGGGACTAGCGGAGATACGCAGTATTTT. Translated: CASSPGTSGDTQYF.

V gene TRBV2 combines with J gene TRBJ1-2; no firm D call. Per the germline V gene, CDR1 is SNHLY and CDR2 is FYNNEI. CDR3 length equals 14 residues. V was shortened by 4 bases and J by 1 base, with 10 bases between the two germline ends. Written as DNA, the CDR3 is TGTGCCAGCAGTGTATCCGGGTTTAACTATGGCTACACCTTC. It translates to CASSVSGFNYGYTF.

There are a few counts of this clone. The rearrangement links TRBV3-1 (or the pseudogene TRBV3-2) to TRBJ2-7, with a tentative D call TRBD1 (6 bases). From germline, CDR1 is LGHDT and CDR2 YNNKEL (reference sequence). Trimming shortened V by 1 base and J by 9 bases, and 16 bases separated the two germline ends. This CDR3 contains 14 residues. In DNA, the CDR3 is TGTGCCAGCAGCCAAGGGACAGCCAACTTAGGGCAGTACTTC. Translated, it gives CASSQGTANLGQYF.

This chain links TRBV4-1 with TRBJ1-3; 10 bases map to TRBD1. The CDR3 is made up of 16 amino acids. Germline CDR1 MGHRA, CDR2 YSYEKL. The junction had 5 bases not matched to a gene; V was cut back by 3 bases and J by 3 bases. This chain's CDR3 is CASSQGGQGFGNTIYF. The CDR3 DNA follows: TGCGCCAGCAGCCAGGGGGGACAGGGGTTTGGAAACACCATATATTTT.

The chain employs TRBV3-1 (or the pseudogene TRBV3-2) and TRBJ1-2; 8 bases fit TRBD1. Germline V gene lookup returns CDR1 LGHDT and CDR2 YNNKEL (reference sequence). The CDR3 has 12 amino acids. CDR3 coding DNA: TGTGCTACGAGGGGGACAGGCTATGGCTACACCTTC. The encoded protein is CATRGTGYGYTF.

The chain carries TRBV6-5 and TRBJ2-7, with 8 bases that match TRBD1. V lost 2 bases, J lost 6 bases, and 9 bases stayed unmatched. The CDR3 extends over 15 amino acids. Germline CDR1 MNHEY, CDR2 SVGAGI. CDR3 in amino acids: CASSYLAGRGREQYF. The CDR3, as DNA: TGTGCCAGCAGTTACCTAGCAGGCAGGGGGCGCGAGCAGTACTTC.

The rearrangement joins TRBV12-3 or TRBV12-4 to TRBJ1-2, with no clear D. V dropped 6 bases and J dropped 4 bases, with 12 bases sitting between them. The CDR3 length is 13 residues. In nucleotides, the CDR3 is TGTGCCAGCAGCTTATCCGCGGGCTATGGCTACACCTTC. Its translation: CASSLSAGYGYTF.

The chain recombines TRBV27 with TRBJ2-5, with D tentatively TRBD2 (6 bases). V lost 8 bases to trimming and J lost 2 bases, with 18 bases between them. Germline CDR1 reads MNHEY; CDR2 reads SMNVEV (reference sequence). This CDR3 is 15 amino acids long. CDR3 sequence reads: CASGYQAGPQETQYF. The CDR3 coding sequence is TGTGCCAGCGGGTATCAAGCGGGTCCGCAAGAGACCCAGTACTTC.

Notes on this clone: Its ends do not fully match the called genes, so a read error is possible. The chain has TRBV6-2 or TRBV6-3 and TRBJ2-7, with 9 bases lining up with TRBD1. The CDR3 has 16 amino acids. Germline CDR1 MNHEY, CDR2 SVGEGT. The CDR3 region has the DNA TGTGCCAGCAGTCACTCCGCCGGGACAGGGTCCTACGAGCAGTACTTC. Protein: CASSHSAGTGSYEQYF.

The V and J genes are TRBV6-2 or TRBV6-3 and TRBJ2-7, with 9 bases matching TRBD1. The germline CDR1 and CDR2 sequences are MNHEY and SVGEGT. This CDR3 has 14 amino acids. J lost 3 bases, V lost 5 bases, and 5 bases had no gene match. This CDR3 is CASSPSGQGYEQYF. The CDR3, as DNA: TGTGCCAGCAGTCCCTCGGGACAGGGCTACGAGCAGTACTTC.

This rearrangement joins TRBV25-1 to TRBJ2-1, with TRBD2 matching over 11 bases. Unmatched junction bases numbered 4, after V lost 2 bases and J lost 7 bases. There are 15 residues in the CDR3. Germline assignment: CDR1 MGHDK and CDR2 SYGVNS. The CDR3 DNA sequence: TGTGCCAGCAGTGAACGGCCTAGCGGGGGGAATGAGCAGTTCTTC. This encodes CASSERPSGGNEQFF.

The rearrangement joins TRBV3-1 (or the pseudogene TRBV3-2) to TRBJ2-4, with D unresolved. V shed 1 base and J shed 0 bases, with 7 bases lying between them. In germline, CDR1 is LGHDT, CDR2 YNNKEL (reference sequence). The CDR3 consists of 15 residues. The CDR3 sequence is CASSQGLLAKNIQYF. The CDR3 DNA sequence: TGTGCCAGCAGCCAAGGTCTCCTAGCCAAAAACATTCAGTACTTC.

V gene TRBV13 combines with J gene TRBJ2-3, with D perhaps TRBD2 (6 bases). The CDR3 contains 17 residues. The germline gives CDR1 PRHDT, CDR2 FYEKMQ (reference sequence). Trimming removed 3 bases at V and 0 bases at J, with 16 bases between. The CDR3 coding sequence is TGTGCCAGCAGCTTTGTTGCGAGCGGGCTTAGCACAGATACGCAGTATTTT. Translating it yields CASSFVASGLSTDTQYF.

The CDR3 spells CASSEDSFEQYF. For the CDR3, the DNA is TGTGCCAGCAGTGAAGACAGTTTCGAGCAGTACTTC. The chain joins TRBV6-1 to TRBJ2-7; unclear D gene. Trimming removed 1 base at V and 6 bases at J, with 7 bases between. The germline V gene encodes CDR1 MNHNS and CDR2 SASEGT. This CDR3 contains 12 residues.

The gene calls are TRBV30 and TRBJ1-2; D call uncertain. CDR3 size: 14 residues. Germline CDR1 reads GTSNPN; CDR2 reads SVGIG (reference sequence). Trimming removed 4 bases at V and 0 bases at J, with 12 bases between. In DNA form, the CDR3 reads TGTGCCTGGATCGTTGGAGGAGCTAACTATGGCTACACCTTC. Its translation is CAWIVGGANYGYTF.

The CDR3 DNA is TGCGCCAGCAGCCCCCGCCCGATCGACAGGGATAACACCGGGGAGCTGTTTTTT. It yields the protein CASSPRPIDRDNTGELFF. The chain recombines TRBV5-1 with TRBJ2-2, with 7 bases lining up with TRBD1. V gave up 4 bases and J gave up 2 bases; unmatched junction bases: 14. Per the germline V gene, CDR1 is SGHRS and CDR2 is YFSETQ. The CDR3 runs 18 residues.

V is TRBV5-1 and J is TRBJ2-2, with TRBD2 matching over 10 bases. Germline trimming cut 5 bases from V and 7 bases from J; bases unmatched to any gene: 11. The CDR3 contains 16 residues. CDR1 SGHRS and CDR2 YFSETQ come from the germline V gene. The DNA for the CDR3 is TGCGCCAGCAGTTCATCAGCGGGAGGGCCGATCGGGGAGCTGTTTTTT. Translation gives CASSSSAGGPIGELFF.

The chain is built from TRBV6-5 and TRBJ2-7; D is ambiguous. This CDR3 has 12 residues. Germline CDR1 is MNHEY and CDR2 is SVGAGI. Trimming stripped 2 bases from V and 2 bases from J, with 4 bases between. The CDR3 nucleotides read TGTGCCAGCAGTTACGGGCCCTACGAGCAGTACTTC. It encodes CASSYGPYEQYF.

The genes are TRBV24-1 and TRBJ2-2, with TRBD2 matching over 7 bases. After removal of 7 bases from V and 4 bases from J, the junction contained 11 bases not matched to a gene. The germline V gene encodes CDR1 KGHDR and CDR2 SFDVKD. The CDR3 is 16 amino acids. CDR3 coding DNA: TGTGCCACCAGCGACGGGGGGTCGGCGGGCACCGGGGAGCTGTTTTTT. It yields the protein CATSDGGSAGTGELFF.

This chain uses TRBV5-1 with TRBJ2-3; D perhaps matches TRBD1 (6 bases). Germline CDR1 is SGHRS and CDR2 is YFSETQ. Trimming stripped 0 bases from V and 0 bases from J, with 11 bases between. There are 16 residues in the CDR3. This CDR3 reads CASSLGGTPSTDTQYF. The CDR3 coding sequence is TGCGCCAGCAGCTTGGGGGGGACACCGAGCACAGATACGCAGTATTTT.